Only a few counts were recorded for the clone carrying this T cell receptor beta chain. Its antigen remains unidentified. The data were taken from a study of T-cell memory formation after mild COVID-19. The overall study: TCR clusters were mostly donor specific.

Study-wide results and caveats: Clones that contracted from day 15 to 85 had balanced CD4/CD8; later expanders were CD4+ biased. The finding that pre-infection memory included some responding clones suggested that cross-reactive memory joined. Mainly CM and EM harbored the contracting CD4+ clones; mainly EMRA harbored the CD8+ ones.

In TCRdb, the 5' RACE reads were re-called with MiXCR into one record per CDR3 protein. The sample contains 250,000 to 300,000 distinct CDR3 sequences, roughly 16% of which appear only once. Trimming cost V 4 bases and J 6 bases, with 3 bases left between them. The CDR3 runs to 11 residues. The receptor comes from a man younger than 35 who had mild COVID-19 (a few samples of this study predate the infection). Cell type and time point are not known. The genes are TRBV12-3 or TRBV12-4 and TRBJ2-2; the D is unclear. The sequenced material came from PBMCs or a T cell subset sorted from them (not recorded which). The CDR3 here is CASSWAGELFF. Written as DNA, the CDR3 is TGTGCCAGCAGTTGGGCCGGGGAGCTGTTTTTT.